Listed here is a single TCR beta chain. The target antigen is unknown. This specimen belongs to a study of T-cell reconstitution after alpha-beta-depleted transplantation in children. A library of TCRbeta sequences, prepared with unique molecular identifiers, was generated. TCRdb passed the PCR reads through MiXCR, listing each CDR3 protein once. The sample comprises 700,000 to 850,000 distinct CDR3 sequences, about 16% of which are singletons, and roughly 5% rests with the top ten. This CDR3 comprises 13 residues. CDR1 and CDR2 from the germline V gene are SGDLS and YYNGEE. Trimming shortened V by 7 bases and J by 2 bases, and 10 bases separated the two germline ends. Findings and limits, study-wide: Day-60 TCRbeta diversity that was high in some patients was derived from surviving recipient T cells and thymic progenitors. Most T-cell counts and diversity one year after the transplant came from T cells that were newly produced.

This chain connects TRBV9 to TRBJ2-1; the D is unclear. The TCR sequence derives from a male patient between 5 and 17 years old who had a stem cell transplant for acute lymphoblastic leukemia, so the T cells may come from the graft donor. Material: PBMCs, mostly from graft donor cells, obtained 360 days after TCRalphabeta/CD19-depleted stem cell transplant. The CDR3 sequence is CASRGSPYNEQFF. CDR3 sequence (DNA): TGTGCCAGCCGCGGCTCCCCCTACAATGAGCAGTTCTTC.